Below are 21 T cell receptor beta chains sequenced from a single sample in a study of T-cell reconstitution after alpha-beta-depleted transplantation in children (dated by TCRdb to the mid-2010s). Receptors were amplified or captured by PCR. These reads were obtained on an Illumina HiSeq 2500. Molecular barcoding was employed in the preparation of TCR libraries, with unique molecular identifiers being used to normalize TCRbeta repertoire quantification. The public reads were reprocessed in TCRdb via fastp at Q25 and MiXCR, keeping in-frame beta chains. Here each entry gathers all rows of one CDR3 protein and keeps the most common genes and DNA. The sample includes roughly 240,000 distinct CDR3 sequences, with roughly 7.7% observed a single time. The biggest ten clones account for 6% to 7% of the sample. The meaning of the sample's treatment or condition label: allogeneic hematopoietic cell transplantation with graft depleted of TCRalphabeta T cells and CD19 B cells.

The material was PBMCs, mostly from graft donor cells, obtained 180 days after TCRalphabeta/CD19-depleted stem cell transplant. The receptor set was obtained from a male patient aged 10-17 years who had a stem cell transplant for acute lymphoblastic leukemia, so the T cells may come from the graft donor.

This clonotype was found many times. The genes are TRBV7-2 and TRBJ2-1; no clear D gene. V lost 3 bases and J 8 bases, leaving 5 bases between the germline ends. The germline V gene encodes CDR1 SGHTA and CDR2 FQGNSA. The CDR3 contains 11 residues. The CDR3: CASSFVDEQFF. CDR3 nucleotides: TGTGCCAGCAGCTTTGTTGATGAGCAGTTCTTC.

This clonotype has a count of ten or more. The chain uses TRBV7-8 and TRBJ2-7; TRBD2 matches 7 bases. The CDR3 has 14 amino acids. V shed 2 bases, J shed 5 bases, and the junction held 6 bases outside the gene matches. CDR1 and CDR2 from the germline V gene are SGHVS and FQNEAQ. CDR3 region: CASSLSTSRDEQYF. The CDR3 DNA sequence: TGTGCCAGCAGCTTATCGACTAGCCGGGACGAGCAGTACTTC.

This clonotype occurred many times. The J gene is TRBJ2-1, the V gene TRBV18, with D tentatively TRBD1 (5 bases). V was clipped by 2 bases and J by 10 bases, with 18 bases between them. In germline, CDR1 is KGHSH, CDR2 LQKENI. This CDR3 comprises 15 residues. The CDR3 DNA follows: TGTGCCAGCTCACCAAAGCGCCATAGGGGCGGAGAGCAGTTCTTC. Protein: CASSPKRHRGGEQFF.

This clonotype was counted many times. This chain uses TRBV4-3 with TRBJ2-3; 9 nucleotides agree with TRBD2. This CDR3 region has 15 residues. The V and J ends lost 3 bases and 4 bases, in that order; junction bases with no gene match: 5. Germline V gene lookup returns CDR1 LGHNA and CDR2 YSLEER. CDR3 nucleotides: TGCGCCAGCAGCCAGGCGGAGCGGGGGGCAGATACGCAGTATTTT. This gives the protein CASSQAERGADTQYF.

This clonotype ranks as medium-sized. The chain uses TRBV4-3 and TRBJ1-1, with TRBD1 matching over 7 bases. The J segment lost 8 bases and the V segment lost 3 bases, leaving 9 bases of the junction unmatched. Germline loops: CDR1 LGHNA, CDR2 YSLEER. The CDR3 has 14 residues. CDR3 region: CASSHGGQSPEAFF. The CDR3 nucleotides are TGCGCCAGCAGCCATGGGGGACAGTCACCAGAAGCTTTCTTT.

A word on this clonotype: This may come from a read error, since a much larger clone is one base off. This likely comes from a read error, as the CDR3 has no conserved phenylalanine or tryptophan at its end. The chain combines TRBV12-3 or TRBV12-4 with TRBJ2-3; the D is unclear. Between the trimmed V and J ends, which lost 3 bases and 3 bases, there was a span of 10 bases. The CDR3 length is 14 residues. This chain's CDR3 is CASSLYLKTDTQYC. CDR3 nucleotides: TGTGCCAGCAGTTTGTATCTAAAAACAGATACGCAGTATTGT.

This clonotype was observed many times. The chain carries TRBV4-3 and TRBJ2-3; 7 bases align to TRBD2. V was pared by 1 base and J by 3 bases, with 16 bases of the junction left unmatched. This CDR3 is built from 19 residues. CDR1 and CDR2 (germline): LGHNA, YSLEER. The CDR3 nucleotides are TGCGCCAGCAGCCAAGGCGCAAGCGGGACTGGGGGTAGGACAGATACGCAGTATTTT. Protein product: CASSQGASGTGGRTDTQYF.

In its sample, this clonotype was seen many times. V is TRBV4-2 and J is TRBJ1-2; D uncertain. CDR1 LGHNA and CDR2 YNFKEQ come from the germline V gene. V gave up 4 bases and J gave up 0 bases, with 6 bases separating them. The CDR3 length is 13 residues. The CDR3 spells CASSRRTNYGYTF. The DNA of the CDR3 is TGTGCCAGCAGCCGGAGGACTAACTATGGCTACACCTTC.

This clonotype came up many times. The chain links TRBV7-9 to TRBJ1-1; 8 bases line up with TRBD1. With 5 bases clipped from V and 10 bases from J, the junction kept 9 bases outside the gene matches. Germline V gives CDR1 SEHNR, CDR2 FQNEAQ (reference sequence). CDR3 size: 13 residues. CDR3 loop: CASSPQGAGGAFF. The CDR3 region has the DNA TGTGCCAGCAGCCCTCAGGGGGCCGGGGGAGCTTTCTTT.

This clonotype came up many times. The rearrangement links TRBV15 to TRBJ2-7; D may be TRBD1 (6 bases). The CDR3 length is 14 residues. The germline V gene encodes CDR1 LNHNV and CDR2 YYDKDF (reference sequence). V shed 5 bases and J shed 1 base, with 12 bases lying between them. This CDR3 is CATSPDRPSYEQYF. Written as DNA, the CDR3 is TGTGCCACCAGCCCGGACAGACCTTCCTACGAGCAGTACTTC. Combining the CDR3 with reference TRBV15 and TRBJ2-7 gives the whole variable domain DAMVIQNPRYQVTQFGKPVTLSCSQTLNHNVMYWYQQKSSQAPKLLFHYYDKDFNNEADTPDNFQSRRPNTSFCFLDIRSPGLGDTAMYLCATSPDRPSYEQYFGPGTRLTVT.

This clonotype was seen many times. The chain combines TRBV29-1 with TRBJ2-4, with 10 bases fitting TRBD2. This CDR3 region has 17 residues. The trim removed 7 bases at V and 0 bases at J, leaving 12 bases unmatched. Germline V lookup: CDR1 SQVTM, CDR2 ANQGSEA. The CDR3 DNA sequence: TGCAGCGCCACCTTAGCGGGGGGACTACTAGCCAAAAACATTCAGTACTTC. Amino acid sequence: CSATLAGGLLAKNIQYF.

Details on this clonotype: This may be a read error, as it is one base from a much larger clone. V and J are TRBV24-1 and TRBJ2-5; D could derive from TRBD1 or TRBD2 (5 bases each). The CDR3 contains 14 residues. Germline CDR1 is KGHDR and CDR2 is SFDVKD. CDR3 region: CATSERDPQETQNF. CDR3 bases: TGTGCCACCAGTGAACGGGACCCTCAAGAGACCCAGAACTTC.

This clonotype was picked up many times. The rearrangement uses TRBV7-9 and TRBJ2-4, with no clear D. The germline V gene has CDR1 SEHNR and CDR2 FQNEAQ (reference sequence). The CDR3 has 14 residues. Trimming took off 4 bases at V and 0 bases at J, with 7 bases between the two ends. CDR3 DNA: TGTGCCAGCAGCTACGGTGTAGCCAAAAACATTCAGTACTTC. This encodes CASSYGVAKNIQYF.

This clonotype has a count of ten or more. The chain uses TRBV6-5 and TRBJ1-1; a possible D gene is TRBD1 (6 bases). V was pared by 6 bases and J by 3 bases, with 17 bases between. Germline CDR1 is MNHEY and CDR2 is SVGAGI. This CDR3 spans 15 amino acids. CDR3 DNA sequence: TGTGCCAGCAGACAGGGCAGGGGACGAGACACTGAAGCTTTCTTT. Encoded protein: CASRQGRGRDTEAFF.

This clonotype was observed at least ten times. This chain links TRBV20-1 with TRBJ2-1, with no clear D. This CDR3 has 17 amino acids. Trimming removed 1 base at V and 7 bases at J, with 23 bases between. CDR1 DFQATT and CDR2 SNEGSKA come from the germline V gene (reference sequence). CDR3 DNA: TGCAGTGCTAGAGGGCACCTACGATCCCTTGCCTTGAATGAGCAGTTCTTC. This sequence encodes CSARGHLRSLALNEQFF.

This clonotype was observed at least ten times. The CDR3 DNA follows: TGCGCCAGCAGCCAAGATGGCATCGCATTTGATGAGCAGTTCTTC. This sequence encodes CASSQDGIAFDEQFF. The chain is built from TRBV4-3 and TRBJ2-1, with D unclear. V was clipped by 0 bases and J by 8 bases, with 14 bases between them. Germline V gives CDR1 LGHNA, CDR2 YSLEER. This CDR3 contains 15 residues.

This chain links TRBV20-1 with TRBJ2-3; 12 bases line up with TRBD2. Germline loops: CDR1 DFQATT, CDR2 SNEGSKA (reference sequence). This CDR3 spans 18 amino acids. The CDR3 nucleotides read TGCAGAGCTCAAGGGACTAGCGGGCGGCCCACGAGCACAGATACGCAGTATTTT. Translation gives CRAQGTSGRPTSTDTQYF.

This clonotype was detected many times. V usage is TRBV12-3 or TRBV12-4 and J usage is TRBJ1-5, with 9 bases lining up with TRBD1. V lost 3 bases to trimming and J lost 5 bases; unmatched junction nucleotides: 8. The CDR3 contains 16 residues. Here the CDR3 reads CASSLSGTGWYQPQHF. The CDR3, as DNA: TGTGCCAGCAGTTTGTCCGGGACAGGGTGGTATCAGCCCCAGCATTTT.

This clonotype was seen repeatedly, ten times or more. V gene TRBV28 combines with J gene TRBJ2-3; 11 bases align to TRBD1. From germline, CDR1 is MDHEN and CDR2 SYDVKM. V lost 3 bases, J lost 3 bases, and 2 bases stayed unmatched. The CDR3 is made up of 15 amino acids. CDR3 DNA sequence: TGTGCCAGCAGTTTGGGGACAGGGGGGACAGATACGCAGTATTTT. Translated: CASSLGTGGTDTQYF.

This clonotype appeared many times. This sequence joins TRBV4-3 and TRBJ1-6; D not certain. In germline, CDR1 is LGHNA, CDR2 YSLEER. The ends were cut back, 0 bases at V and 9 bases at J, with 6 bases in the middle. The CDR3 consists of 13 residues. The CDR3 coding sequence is TGCGCCAGCAGCCAAGATCGGGGTTCACCCCTCCACTTT. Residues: CASSQDRGSPLHF.

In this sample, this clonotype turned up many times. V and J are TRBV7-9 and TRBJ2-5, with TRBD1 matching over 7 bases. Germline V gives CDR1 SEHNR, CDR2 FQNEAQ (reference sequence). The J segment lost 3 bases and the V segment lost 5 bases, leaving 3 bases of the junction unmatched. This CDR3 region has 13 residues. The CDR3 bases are TGTGCCAGCAGCACGGGACAGAAAGAGACCCAGTACTTC. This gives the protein CASSTGQKETQYF.